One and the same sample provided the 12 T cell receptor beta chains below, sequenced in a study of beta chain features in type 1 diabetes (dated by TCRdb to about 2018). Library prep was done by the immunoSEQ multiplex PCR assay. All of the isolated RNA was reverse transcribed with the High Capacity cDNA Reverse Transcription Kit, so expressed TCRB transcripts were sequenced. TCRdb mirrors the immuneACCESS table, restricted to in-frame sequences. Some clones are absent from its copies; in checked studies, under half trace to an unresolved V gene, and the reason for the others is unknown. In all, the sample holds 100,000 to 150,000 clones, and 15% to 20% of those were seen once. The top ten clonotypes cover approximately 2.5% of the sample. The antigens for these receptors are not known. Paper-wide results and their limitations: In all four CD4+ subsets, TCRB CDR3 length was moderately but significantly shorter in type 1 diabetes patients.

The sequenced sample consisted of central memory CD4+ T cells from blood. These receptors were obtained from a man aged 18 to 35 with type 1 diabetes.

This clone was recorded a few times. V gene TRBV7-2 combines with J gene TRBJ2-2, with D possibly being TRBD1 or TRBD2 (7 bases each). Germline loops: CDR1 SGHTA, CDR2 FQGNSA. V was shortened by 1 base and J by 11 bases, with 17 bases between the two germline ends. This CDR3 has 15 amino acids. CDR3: CASSLEGLRTGELFF. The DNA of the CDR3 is TGTGCCAGCAGCTTAGAGGGACTAAGGACAGGAGAGCTGTTTTTT.

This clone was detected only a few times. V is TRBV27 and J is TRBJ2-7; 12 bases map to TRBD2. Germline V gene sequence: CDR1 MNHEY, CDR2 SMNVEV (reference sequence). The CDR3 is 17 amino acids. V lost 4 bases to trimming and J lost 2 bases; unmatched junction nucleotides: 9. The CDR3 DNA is TGTGCCAGCAGTTCCAAGCCCGGACTAGCGGGGACCTACGAGCAGTACTTC. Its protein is CASSSKPGLAGTYEQYF.

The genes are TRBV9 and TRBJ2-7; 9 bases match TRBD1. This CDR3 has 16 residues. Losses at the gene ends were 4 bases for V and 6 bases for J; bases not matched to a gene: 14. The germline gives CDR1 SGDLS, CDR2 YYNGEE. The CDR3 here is CASSLLLGTGLSEQYF. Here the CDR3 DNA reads TGTGCCAGCAGCCTCCTCCTCGGGACAGGGCTATCCGAGCAGTACTTC. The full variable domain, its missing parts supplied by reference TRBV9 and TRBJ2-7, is DSGVTQTPKHLITATGQRVTLRCSPRSGDLSVYWYQQSLDQGLQFLIQYYNGEERAKGNILERFSAQQFPDLHSELNLSSLELGDSALYFCASSLLLGTGLSEQYFGPGTRLTVT.

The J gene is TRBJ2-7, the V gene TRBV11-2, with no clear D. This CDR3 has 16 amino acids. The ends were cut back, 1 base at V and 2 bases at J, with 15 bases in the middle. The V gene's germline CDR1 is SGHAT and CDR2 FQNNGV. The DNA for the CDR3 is TGTGCCAGCAGCTTAGTGGGTCTAGGTCCCGCCTACGAGCAGTACTTC. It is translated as CASSLVGLGPAYEQYF. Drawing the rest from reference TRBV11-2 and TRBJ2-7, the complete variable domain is EAGVAQSPRYKIIEKRQSVAFWCNPISGHATLYWYQQILGQGPKLLIQFQNNGVVDDSQLPKDRFSAERLKGVDSTLKIQPAKLEDSAVYLCASSLVGLGPAYEQYFGPGTRLTVT.

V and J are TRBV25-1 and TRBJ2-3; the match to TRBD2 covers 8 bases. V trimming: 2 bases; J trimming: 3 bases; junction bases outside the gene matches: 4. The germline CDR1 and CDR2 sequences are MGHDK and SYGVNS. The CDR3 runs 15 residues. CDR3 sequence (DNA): TGTGCCAGCAGTGAAGGGCTAGCGGGTACAGATACGCAGTATTTT. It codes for CASSEGLAGTDTQYF.

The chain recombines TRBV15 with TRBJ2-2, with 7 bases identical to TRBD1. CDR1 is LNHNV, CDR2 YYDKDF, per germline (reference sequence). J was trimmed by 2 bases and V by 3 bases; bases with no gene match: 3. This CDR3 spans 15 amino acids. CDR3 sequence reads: CATSSGQANTGELFF. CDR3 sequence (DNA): TGTGCCACCAGCAGCGGACAGGCCAACACCGGGGAGCTGTTTTTT.

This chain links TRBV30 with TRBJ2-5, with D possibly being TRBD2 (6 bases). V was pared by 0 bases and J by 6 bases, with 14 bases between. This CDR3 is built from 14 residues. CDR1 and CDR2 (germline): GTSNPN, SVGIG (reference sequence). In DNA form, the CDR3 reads TGTGCCTGGAGTGTCGGTGGGGGGTCGAAGACCCAGTACTTC. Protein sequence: CAWSVGGGSKTQYF.

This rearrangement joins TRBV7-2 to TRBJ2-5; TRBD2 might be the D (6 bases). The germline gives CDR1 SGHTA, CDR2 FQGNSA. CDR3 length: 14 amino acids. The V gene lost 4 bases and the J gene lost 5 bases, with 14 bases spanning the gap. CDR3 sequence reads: CASSYPGDGETQYF. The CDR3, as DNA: TGTGCCAGCAGCTACCCGGGGGATGGTGAGACCCAGTACTTC. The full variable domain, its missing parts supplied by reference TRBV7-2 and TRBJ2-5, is GAGVSQSPSNKVTEKGKDVELRCDPISGHTALYWYRQSLGQGLEFLIYFQGNSAPDKSGLPSDRFSAERTGGSVSTLTIQRTQQEDSAVYLCASSYPGDGETQYFGPGTRLLVL.

CDR3 sequence: CSVDIGTGTHGNQPQHF. CDR3 bases: TGCAGCGTTGATATCGGGACCGGCACCCATGGCAATCAGCCCCAGCATTTT. V usage is TRBV29-1 and J usage is TRBJ1-5; possible D gene TRBD1, 5 bases. Germline lookup yields CDR1 SQVTM and CDR2 ANQGSEA. This CDR3 is 17 amino acids long. Trimming removed 3 bases at V and 2 bases at J, with 20 bases between.

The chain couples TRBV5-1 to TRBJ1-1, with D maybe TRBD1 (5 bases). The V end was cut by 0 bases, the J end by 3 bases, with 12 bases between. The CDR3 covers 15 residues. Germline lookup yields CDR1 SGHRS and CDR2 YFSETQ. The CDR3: CASSLDGAEYTEAFF. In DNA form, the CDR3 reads TGCGCCAGCAGCTTGGACGGGGCCGAATACACTGAAGCTTTCTTT.

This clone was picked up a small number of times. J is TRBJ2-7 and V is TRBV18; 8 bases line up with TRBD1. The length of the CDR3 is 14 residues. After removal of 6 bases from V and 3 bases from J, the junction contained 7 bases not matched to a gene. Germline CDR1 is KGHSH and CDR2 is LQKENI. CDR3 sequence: CASSPNTGGYEQYF. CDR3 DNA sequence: TGTGCCAGCTCCCCCAACACAGGGGGCTACGAGCAGTACTTC.

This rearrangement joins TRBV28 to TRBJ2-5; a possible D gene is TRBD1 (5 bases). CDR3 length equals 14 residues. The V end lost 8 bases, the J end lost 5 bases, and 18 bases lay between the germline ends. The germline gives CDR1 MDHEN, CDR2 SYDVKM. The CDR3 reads CASGPTGAEETQYF. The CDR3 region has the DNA TGTGCCAGCGGGCCCACTGGGGCCGAGGAGACCCAGTACTTC.